One TCR beta chain is described in this entry. Its antigen is not known. The repertoire was sequenced with immunoSEQ multiplex PCR; TCRdb's copy has only in-frame clones and lacks some. The sample lists around 160,000 clones, 88% occurring once. CDR1 is MNHEY and CDR2 is SMNVEV in the germline V gene (reference sequence). CDR3 size: 14 residues. V was clipped by 10 bases and J by 3 bases; unmatched bases: 8. The entry originates in a study of radiation and T cells in renal cell carcinoma. Study details: Nephrectomy followed 15 Gy stereotactic body radiation by 4 weeks. Overall study findings and caveats: Pretreatment tumor biopsies were lacking, so baseline clonotypes are unknown. From baseline, blood top tumor clonotypes peaked at 2 weeks post-radiation.

Indicated time point: baseline pretreatment blood. Treatment: 15 Gy SBRT to primary tumor, nephrectomy 4 weeks later. After SBRT, blood was collected at 2 and 4 weeks, plus baseline. This clonotype was obtained from a woman between 70 and 85 years old with renal cell carcinoma. The input for sequencing was blood, taken from a patient whose treatment included radiotherapy and nephrectomy. The chain links TRBV27 to TRBJ2-2; 7 nucleotides match TRBD1. The CDR3 loop is CATRQGLDTGELFF. CDR3 bases: TGTGCCACTCGACAGGGCTTGGACACCGGGGAGCTGTTTTTT.